The rows below give T cell receptor beta chains drawn from one sample of a study of blood T cell repertoires in COVID-19. TCRdb's table, derived via immunoSEQ multiplex PCR, lists solely in-frame clones and lacks some. The sample has 200,000 to 300,000 clones, roughly 90% seen once. The specimen sequenced was peripheral blood. Receptors were obtained from a man between 60 and 75 years old who had recovered from COVID-19. The CDR3 runs from the conserved cysteine through the conserved F or W. D genes are given only for firm matches. Size values are once, few and many counts, or a class for expanded clones, and some rows have none.

v_gene	d_gene	j_gene	abundance	CDR3nt	CDR3aa
TRBV5-6	TRBD1	TRBJ1-6	NA	TGTGCCAGCAGCTTGGCAGGGGGCCGAATCAGCTCCTATAATTCACCCCTCCACTTT	CASSLAGGRISSYNSPLHF
TRBV10-3	TRBD1	TRBJ1-4	NA	TGTGCCATCAGTGGGCAAGGGGGCACTGAAAAACTGTTTTTT	CAISGQGGTEKLFF
TRBV6-2/TRBV6-3	TRBD1	TRBJ1-1	NA	TGTGCCAGCAGTTCAAGGGACAGGGCCATCGGCACTGAAGCTTTCTTT	CASSSRDRAIGTEAFF
TRBV5-1	NA	TRBJ1-1	NA	TGCGCCAGCAGCTTTTCACAGGGTTTTCGTACTGAAGCTTTCTTT	CASSFSQGFRTEAFF
TRBV19	TRBD2	TRBJ2-3	NA	TGTGCCAGTAGTCTAACTAGCGGGGTCGATACGCAGTATTTT	CASSLTSGVDTQYF
TRBV5-1	NA	TRBJ1-2	many	TGCGCCAGCAGCAAGGGACAAGACTATGGCTACACCTTC	CASSKGQDYGYTF
TRBV11-2	NA	TRBJ1-4	NA	TGTGCCAGCAGTTCCGGGGGAAGGGGTCTGTTTTTT	CASSSGGRGLFF
TRBV3-1/TRBV3-2	TRBD2	TRBJ2-2	NA	TGTGCCAGCAGCCAAGATCCAGCGGGGGGGCCGAGGAACACCGGGGAGCTGTTTTTT	CASSQDPAGGPRNTGELFF
TRBV5-1	TRBD1	TRBJ1-1	once	TGCGCCAGCAGCCCGGTGACAGGGGAGGCTGCTGAAGCTTTCTTT	CASSPVTGEAAEAFF
TRBV29-1	TRBD1	TRBJ2-3	once	TGCAGCGTTGAAAGGACAGGGGGCGGAGATACGCAGTATTTT	CSVERTGGGDTQYF
TRBV3-1/TRBV3-2	TRBD1	TRBJ2-1	NA	TGTGCCAGCATTCAAGCATCCAGGGGGACAGACAATGAGCAGTTCTTC	CASIQASRGTDNEQFF
TRBV7-2	NA	TRBJ2-3	NA	TGTGCCAGCAGCTTCTCAGCCAGCGGGTACACAGATACGCAGTATTTT	CASSFSASGYTDTQYF
TRBV15	NA	TRBJ1-5	NA	TGTGCCACCAGCCCCCGGGGGGGGCGCAGCTTTAGCAATCAGCCCCAGCATTTT	CATSPRGGRSFSNQPQHF
TRBV30	NA	TRBJ2-3	NA	TGTGCCTGGAGCCCACCCAGGGGATTTAGCACAGATACGCAGTATTTT	CAWSPPRGFSTDTQYF
TRBV19	NA	TRBJ2-2	NA	TGTGCCAGTAGTATATTCCCAGGCCAGGCGGAGGCCGGGGAGCTGTTTTTT	CASSIFPGQAEAGELFF
TRBV24-1	TRBD1	TRBJ2-3	NA	TGTGCCAGCGAGGCCGCAGGGGGCTTCACAGATACGCAGTATTTT	CASEAAGGFTDTQYF
TRBV14	NA	TRBJ2-7	NA	TGTGCCAGCAGCCGAACAGGACATAACTACGAGCAGTACTTC	CASSRTGHNYEQYF
TRBV20-1	TRBD2	TRBJ2-1	NA	TGCAGTGCCCTTAGGGGCGGGGGGCAGTTCTTC	CSALRGGGQFF
TRBV10-3	TRBD1	TRBJ2-1	NA	TGTGCCATCAGCAGGGGACAGGGGTACGACCAGGAGCAGTTCTTC	CAISRGQGYDQEQFF
TRBV21-1	NA	TRBJ1-2	NA	TGTGCCAGCAGCAAAGGTTTGAGCTATGGCTACACCTTC	CASSKGLSYGYTF
TRBV19	NA	TRBJ2-7	NA	TGTGCCAGTAGTCCGGGCTCGGGGTACGAGCAGTACTTC	CASSPGSGYEQYF
TRBV18	NA	TRBJ2-4	NA	TGTGCCAGCTCACCGCCGAACAGGGGAGGCAAAAACATTCAGTACTTC	CASSPPNRGGKNIQYF
TRBV9	NA	TRBJ2-7	NA	TGTGCCAGCAGCGTAGCCTTCTTACAGGGACCCCAGTACGAGCAGTACTTC	CASSVAFLQGPQYEQYF
TRBV7-9	TRBD1	TRBJ2-1	NA	TGTGCCAGCAGCTCGACAGGGGACGCCTACAATGAGCAGTTCTTC	CASSSTGDAYNEQFF
TRBV7-2	NA	TRBJ2-7	NA	TGTGCCAGCAGGCTAGGGGTGGCCTACGAGCAGTACTTC	CASRLGVAYEQYF
TRBV6-5	NA	TRBJ1-3	NA	TGTGCCAGCAGTTACTCGCGGATTTCTGGAAACACCATATATTTT	CASSYSRISGNTIYF
TRBV5-1	TRBD1	TRBJ2-1	NA	TGCGCCAGCAGCCGTGGGACAGGACTTAGCTCCTACAATGAGCAGTTCTTC	CASSRGTGLSSYNEQFF
TRBV7-2	NA	TRBJ1-6	NA	TGTGCCAGCAGCTTAGTTGCCAGGCCCTCAGGAACACCCCTCCACTTT	CASSLVARPSGTPLHF
TRBV5-1	NA	TRBJ1-1	NA	TGCGCCAGCAGCGTCGGCTGGGAGGGCGACACTGAAGCTTTCTTT	CASSVGWEGDTEAFF
TRBV9	NA	TRBJ2-3	NA	TGTGCCAGCGATAGGGGTGTAACCGCAGATACGCAGTATTTT	CASDRGVTADTQYF
TRBV19	TRBD2	TRBJ2-3	NA	TGTGCCAGTAGTATAGATGGCGGGGGGGCGGATACGCAGTATTTT	CASSIDGGGADTQYF
TRBV7-9	NA	TRBJ1-6	NA	TGTGCCAGCAGCTTTCTGTCCAGTTCCTATAATTCACCCCTCCACTTT	CASSFLSSSYNSPLHF
TRBV15	TRBD1	TRBJ2-3	NA	TGTGCCACCAGCAGAGATTGGGGGACAGGCAAGGAGGCGCAGTATTTT	CATSRDWGTGKEAQYF
TRBV2	TRBD1	TRBJ1-4	NA	TGTGCCACAGAGGGACAGGTGTACGAAAAACTGTTTTTT	CATEGQVYEKLFF